The 3 T cell receptor beta chains listed next were all sequenced from one sample in a study of blood T cell repertoires in COVID-19. Method: immunoSEQ multiplex PCR; TCRdb's copy keeps in-frame clones and lacks some. Of 100,000 to 140,000 clones listed, around 89% are singletons. Sequencing was done on a sample of peripheral blood. These receptors originate from a middle-aged man with active or convalescent COVID-19.

The chain is built from TRBV3-1 (or the pseudogene TRBV3-2) and TRBJ2-1; D remains unclear. CDR3 length: 15 residues. Germline lookup yields CDR1 LGHDT and CDR2 YNNKEL (reference sequence). The germline V and J ends were trimmed by 4 bases and 0 bases, with 10 bases remaining between them. For the CDR3, the DNA is TGTGCCAGCAGCCTCTCTAGGTACTCCTACAATGAGCAGTTCTTC. Its translation: CASSLSRYSYNEQFF.

The CDR3 loop is CASIAQMNTEAFF. As DNA, the CDR3 is TGTGCCAGCATCGCACAGATGAACACTGAAGCTTTCTTT. This chain uses TRBV7-2 with TRBJ1-1; no firm D call. This CDR3 region has 13 residues. CDR1 SGHTA and CDR2 FQGNSA come from the germline V gene. The V and J ends lost 7 bases and 0 bases respectively, with 9 bases between them.

The chain combines TRBV19 with TRBJ1-1, with 9 positions matching TRBD1. The CDR3 is made up of 13 amino acids. The V gene end was trimmed by 8 bases and the J gene end by 6 bases; junction bases not matched to a gene: 7. The germline V gene encodes CDR1 LNHDA and CDR2 SQIVND (reference sequence). This CDR3 reads CASGGQGFPEAFF. The CDR3 DNA follows: TGTGCCAGTGGGGGACAGGGCTTCCCTGAAGCTTTCTTT.